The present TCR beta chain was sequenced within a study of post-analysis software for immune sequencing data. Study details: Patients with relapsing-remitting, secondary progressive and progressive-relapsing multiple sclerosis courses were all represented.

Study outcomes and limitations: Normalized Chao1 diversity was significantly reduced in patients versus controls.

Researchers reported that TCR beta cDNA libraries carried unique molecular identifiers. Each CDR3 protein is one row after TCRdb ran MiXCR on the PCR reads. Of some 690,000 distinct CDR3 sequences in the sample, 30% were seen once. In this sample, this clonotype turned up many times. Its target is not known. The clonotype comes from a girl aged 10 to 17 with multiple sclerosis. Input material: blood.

CDR3 in DNA: TGCAGCGTTACCCCCCCCGGGACAGTCGTGGGTGAGCAGTACTTC. Translating it yields CSVTPPGTVVGEQYF. This chain connects TRBV29-1 to TRBJ2-7, with 7 nucleotides matching TRBD1. CDR3 size: 15 residues. CDR1 and CDR2 (germline): SQVTM, ANQGSEA. The ends lost 5 bases at V and 7 bases at J; junction bases unmatched: 17.